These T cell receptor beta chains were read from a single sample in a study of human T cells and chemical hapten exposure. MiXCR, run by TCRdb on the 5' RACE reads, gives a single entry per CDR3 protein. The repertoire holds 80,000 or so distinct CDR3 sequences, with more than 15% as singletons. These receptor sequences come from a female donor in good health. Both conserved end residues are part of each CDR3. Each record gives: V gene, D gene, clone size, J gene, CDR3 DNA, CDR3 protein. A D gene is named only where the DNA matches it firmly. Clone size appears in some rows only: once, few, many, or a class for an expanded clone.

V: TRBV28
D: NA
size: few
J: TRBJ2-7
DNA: TGTGCCAGCAGTTTACTGGGGCAGACCTACGAGCAGTACTTC
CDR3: CASSLLGQTYEQYF

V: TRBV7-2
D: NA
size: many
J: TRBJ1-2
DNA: TGTGCCAGCAAACAGGATCAGTCCTATGGCTACACCTTC
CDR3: CASKQDQSYGYTF

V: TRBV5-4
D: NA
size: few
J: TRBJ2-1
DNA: TGTGCCAGCAGCCCTACCCGGACTGCAAACAATGAGCAGTTCTTC
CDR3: CASSPTRTANNEQFF

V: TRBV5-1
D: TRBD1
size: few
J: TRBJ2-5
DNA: TGCGCCAGCAGCTTGGCCGGACAGGGGGGGGGAGAGACCCAGTACTTC
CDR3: CASSLAGQGGGETQYF

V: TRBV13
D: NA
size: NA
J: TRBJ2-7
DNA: TGTGCCAGCAGCTTAGGCCCCGGCGGGGAGCAGTACTTC
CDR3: CASSLGPGGEQYF

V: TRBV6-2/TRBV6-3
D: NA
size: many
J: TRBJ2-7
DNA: TGTGCCAGCAGTTATCTCGATTCCGAGCAGTACTTC
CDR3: CASSYLDSEQYF

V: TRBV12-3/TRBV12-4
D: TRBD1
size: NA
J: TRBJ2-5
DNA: TGTGCCAGCACCCCACAGGGGGGTTCTGGGACCCAGTACTTC
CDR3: CASTPQGGSGTQYF

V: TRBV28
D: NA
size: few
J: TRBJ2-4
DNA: TGTGCCAGCAGTTCCTATTTGCTAGCCAAAAACATTCAGTACTTC
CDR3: CASSSYLLAKNIQYF

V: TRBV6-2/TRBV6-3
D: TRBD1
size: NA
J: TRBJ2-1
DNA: TGTGCCAGCACCCCTGGGTTAAGGGGGCCTTACAATGAGCAGTTCTTC
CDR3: CASTPGLRGPYNEQFF

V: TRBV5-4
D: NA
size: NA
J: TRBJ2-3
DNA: TGTGCCAGCAGCTTGGAGGCTAGCGCTCTTGATACGCAGTATTTT
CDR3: CASSLEASALDTQYF

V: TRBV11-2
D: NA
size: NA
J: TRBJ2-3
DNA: TGTGCCAGCAGCTTGTCAAGCCTCACAGATACGCAGTATTTT
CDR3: CASSLSSLTDTQYF

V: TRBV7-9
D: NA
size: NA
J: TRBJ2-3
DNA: TGTGCCAGCTTGGGGGACCCAGATACGCAGTATTTT
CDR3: CASLGDPDTQYF

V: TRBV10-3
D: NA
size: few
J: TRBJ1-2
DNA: TGTGCCATCAGTGACGGGGGGACCATGGGGAATGGCTACACCTTC
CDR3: CAISDGGTMGNGYTF

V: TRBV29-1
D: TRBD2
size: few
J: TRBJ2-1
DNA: TGCAGCGTTATCCCGACTAGCGGAGACCGTGAGCAGTTCTTC
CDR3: CSVIPTSGDREQFF

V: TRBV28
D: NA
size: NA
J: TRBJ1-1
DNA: TGTGCCAGCAGTTTGGGGGGAAAAATGAACACTGAAGCTTTCTTT
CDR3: CASSLGGKMNTEAFF

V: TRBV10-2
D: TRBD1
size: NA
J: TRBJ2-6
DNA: TGCGCCAGCAGGAGGGGACAGGGGAGACCTGGGGCCAACGTCCTGACTTTC
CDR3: CASRRGQGRPGANVLTF

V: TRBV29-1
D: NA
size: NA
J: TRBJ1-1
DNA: TGCAGCGGGGACATTTCCGGCACTGAAGCTTTCTTT
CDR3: CSGDISGTEAFF

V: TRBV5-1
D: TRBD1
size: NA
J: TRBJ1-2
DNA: TGCGCCAGCCACTATGACAGGGGGCCGTCTGGCTACACCTTC
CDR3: CASHYDRGPSGYTF

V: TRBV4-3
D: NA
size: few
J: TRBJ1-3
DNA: TGCGCCAGCAGCCAAGATACAGGGCTCTCTGGAAACACCATATATTTT
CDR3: CASSQDTGLSGNTIYF

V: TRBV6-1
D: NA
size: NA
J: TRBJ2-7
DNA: TGTGCCAGCAGTGAACAAATAGGTAACTACGAGCAGTACTTC
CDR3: CASSEQIGNYEQYF

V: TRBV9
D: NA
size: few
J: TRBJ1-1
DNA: TGTGCCAGCAGCGTAGTGATGGCAGTCCCTGGGAACACTGAAGCTTTCTTT
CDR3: CASSVVMAVPGNTEAFF

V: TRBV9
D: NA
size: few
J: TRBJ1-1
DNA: TGTGCCAGCAGCCCACGCTCCGGAAGGGAGACTGAAGCTTTCTTT
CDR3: CASSPRSGRETEAFF

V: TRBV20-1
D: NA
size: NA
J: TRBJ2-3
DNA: TGCAGTGTTAAGTTATCCGGCACAGATACGCAGTATTTT
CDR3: CSVKLSGTDTQYF

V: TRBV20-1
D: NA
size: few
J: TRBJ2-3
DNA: TGCAGTGCCACAGACCAGAGGGGTGGGGTTGATACGCAGTATTTT
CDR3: CSATDQRGGVDTQYF

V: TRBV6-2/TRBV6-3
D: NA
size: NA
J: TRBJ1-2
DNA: TGTGCCAGCAGTTACACTCATAAGGGGATCCGCGATGGCTACACCTTC
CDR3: CASSYTHKGIRDGYTF

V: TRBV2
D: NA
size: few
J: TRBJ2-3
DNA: TGTGCCAGCATAGGGGGGGCAGATACGCAGTATTTT
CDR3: CASIGGADTQYF

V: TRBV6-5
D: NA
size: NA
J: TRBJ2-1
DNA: TGTGCCAGCAGTCTCGATGACAGCCACAATGAGCAGTTCTTC
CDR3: CASSLDDSHNEQFF

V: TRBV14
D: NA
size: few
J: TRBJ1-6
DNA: TGTGCCAGCAGCCAAGTAACTGGAAGTTCACCCCTCCACTTT
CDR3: CASSQVTGSSPLHF

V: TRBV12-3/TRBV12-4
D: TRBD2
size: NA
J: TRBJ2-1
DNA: TGTGCCAGCAGGCCAGCGGGGGGGCCTGGTGAGCAGTTCTTC
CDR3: CASRPAGGPGEQFF

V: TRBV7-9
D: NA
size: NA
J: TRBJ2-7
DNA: TGTGCCAGCAGCTCCTCCCGGTACATCGAGCAGTACTTC
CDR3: CASSSSRYIEQYF

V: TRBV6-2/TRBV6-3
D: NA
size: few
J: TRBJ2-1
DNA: TGTGCCAGCACCAAAGCAGACCCATACAATGAGCAGTTCTTC
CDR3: CASTKADPYNEQFF

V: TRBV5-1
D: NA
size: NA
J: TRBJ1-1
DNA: TGCGCCAGCAGCTTGACGGGCCGGGGCACTGAAGCTTTCTTT
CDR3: CASSLTGRGTEAFF

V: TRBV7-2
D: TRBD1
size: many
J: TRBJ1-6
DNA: TGTGCCAGCAGCTTGAAGGGGCACAGGGGGAGTGGCTCACCCCTCCACTTT
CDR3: CASSLKGHRGSGSPLHF

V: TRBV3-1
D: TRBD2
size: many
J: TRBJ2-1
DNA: TGTGCCAGCAGCCATTCACCGACTAGCGGTCGAAACAATGAGCAGTTCTTC
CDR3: CASSHSPTSGRNNEQFF

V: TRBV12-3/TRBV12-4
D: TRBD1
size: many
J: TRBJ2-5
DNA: TGTGCCAGCAGTTTGGGACAGGGAGGAGAGACCCAGTACTTC
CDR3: CASSLGQGGETQYF

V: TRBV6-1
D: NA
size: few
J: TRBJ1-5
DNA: TGTGCCAGCAGTGGGGGTCAGATCAATCAGCCCCAGCATTTT
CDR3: CASSGGQINQPQHF

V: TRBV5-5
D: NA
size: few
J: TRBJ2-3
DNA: TGTGCCAGCAGCTTGGCCCTCGGGATCACAGATACGCAGTATTTT
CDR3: CASSLALGITDTQYF

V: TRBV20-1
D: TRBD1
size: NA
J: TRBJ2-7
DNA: TGCAGTGCTTCGACAGGGATCGACGAGCAGTACTTC
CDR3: CSASTGIDEQYF

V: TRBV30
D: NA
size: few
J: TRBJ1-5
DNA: TGTGCCTGCCGGACGGGTCCGGGAGGGCCCCAGCATTTT
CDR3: CACRTGPGGPQHF

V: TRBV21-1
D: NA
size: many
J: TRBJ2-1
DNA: TGTGCCGACCTAGACAGGGCGGTCTCCAATGAGCAGTTCTTC
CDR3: CADLDRAVSNEQFF

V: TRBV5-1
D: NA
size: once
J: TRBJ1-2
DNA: TGCGCCAGCAGCTTGCGGGTTTCCTATGGCTACACCTTC
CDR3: CASSLRVSYGYTF

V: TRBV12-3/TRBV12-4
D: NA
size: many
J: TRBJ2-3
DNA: TGTGCCAGCAGTTCCCGTTGGAGTAGCACAGATACGCAGTATTTT
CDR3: CASSSRWSSTDTQYF

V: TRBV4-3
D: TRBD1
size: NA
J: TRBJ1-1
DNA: TGCGCCAGCAGCCCAGACAGGGGGATTACTGAAGCTTTCTTT
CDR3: CASSPDRGITEAFF

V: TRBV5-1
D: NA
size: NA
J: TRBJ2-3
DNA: TGCGCCAGCAGCTTGGGGGGTAACTCAGATACGCAGTATTTT
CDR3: CASSLGGNSDTQYF

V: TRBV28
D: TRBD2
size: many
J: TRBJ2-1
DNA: TGTGCCAGCGGTCCCGTTCGCCGACTAGCGGACCCCTACAATGAGCAGTTCTTC
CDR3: CASGPVRRLADPYNEQFF

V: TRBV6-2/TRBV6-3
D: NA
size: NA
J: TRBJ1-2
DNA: TGTGCCAGCAGTCTAACCGGGTCGCCAGATGGCTACACCTTC
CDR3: CASSLTGSPDGYTF

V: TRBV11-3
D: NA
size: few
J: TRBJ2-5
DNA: TGTGCCAGCAGCTTGAACTTCCAAGAGACCCAGTACTTC
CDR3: CASSLNFQETQYF

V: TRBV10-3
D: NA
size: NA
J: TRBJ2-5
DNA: TGTGCCACCGCCGGGGGTAGCGGCCTCCGGGAGACCCAGTACTTC
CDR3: CATAGGSGLRETQYF

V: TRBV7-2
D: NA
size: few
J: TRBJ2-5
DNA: TGTGCCAGCAGCTTACCGGGCCCAGCACGGGAGACCCAGTACTTC
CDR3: CASSLPGPARETQYF

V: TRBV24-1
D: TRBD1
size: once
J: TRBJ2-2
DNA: TGTGCCACTCAGACAGGGGGCGCGGAGACCAGGGAGCTGTTTTTT
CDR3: CATQTGGAETRELFF

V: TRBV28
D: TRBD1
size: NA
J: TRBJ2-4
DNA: TGTGCCAGCAGTTGGCAGGGGGTAACCAAAAACATTCAGTACTTC
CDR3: CASSWQGVTKNIQYF

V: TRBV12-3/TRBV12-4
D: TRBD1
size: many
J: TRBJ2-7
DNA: TGTGCCAGCAGCCCGACAGGGAAATACGAGCAGTACTTC
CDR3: CASSPTGKYEQYF

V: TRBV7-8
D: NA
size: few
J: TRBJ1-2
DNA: TGTGCCAGCAGCTTAACTGTTAAGGGGAGTTTTTACGGCTACACCTTC
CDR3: CASSLTVKGSFYGYTF

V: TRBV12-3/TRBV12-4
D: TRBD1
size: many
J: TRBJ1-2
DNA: TGTGCCAGCAGTTTGGACAGGGGGCGGAGTGGCTACACCTTC
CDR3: CASSLDRGRSGYTF

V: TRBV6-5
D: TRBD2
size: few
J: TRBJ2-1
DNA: TGTGCCAGCAGTAGTCAAGCGGGGGGGAACTATGAGCAGTTCTTC
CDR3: CASSSQAGGNYEQFF